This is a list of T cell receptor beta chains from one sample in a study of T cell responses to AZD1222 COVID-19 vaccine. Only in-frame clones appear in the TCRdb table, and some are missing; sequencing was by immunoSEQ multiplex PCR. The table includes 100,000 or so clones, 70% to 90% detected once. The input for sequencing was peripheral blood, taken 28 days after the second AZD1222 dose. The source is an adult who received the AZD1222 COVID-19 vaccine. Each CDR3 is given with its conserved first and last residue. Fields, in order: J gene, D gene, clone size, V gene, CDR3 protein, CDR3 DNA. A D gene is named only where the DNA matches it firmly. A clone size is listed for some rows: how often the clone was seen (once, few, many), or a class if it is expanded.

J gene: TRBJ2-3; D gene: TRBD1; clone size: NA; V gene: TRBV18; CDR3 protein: CASSPSTGVGTDTQYF; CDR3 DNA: TGTGCCAGCTCACCGTCCACAGGGGTTGGCACAGATACGCAGTATTTT
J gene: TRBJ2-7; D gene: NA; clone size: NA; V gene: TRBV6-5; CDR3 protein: CASTIGAQGGEQYF; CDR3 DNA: TGTGCCAGCACTATAGGGGCGCAGGGAGGTGAGCAGTACTTC
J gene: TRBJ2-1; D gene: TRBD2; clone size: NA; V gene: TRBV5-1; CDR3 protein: CASRLPGLAGYNEQFF; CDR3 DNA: TGCGCCAGCAGGCTCCCGGGACTAGCGGGCTACAATGAGCAGTTCTTC
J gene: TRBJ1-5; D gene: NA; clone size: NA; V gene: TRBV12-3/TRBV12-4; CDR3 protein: CASSQWNQPQHF; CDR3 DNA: TGTGCCAGCAGTCAATGGAATCAGCCCCAGCATTTT
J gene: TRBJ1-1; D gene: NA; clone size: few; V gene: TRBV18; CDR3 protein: CASSPTAENTEAFF; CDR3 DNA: TGTGCCAGCTCACCCACGGCTGAGAACACTGAAGCTTTCTTT
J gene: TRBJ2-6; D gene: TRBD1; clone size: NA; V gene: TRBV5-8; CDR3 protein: CASSSWTGVGANVLTF; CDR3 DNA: TGTGCCAGCAGCTCCTGGACAGGGGTTGGGGCCAACGTCCTGACTTTC
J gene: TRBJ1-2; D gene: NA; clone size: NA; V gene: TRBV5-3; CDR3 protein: CARSRPQIAGYGYTF; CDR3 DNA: TGTGCCAGAAGTCGGCCGCAGATCGCAGGCTATGGCTACACCTTC
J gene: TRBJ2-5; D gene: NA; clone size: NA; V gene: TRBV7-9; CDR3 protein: CASRKAGSQETQYF; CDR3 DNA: TGTGCCAGCCGGAAGGCAGGGAGCCAAGAGACCCAGTACTTC
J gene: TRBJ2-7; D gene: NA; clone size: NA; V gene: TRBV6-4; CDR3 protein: CASSDSTPPGLTYEQYF; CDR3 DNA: TGTGCCAGCAGTGACTCAACCCCCCCAGGGCTCACCTACGAGCAGTACTTC
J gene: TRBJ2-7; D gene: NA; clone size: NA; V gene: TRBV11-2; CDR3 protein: CASSLLPRSEQYF; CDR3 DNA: TGTGCCAGCAGCTTACTTCCTAGGTCCGAGCAGTACTTC
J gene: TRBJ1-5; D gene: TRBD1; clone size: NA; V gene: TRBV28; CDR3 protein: CASSFRFALTGGNQPQHF; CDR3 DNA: TGTGCCAGCAGTTTTCGTTTTGCCCTGACAGGGGGCAATCAGCCCCAGCATTTT
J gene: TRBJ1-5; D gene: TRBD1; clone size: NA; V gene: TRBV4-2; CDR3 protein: CASSQDGDRSNQPQHF; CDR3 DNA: TGTGCCAGCAGCCAAGATGGGGACAGAAGCAATCAGCCCCAGCATTTT
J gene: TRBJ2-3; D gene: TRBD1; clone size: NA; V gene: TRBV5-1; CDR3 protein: CASSVTGGSTDTQYF; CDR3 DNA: TGCGCCAGCAGCGTAACAGGGGGATCCACAGATACGCAGTATTTT
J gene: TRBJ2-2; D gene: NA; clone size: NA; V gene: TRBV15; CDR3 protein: CATSKLRTVNTGELFF; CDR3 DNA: TGTGCCACCAGCAAATTACGGACCGTGAACACCGGGGAGCTGTTTTTT
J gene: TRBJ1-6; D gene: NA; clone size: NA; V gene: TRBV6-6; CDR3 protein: CASSWGDSSPLHF; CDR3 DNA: TGTGCCAGCAGTTGGGGGGATAGTTCACCCCTCCACTTT
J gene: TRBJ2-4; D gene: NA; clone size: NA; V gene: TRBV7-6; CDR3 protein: CASSLDAPTGSKNIQYF; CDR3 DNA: TGTGCCAGCAGCTTAGATGCACCGACAGGATCCAAAAACATTCAGTACTTC